The 24 T cell receptor beta chains given below trace back to one sample, sequenced in a study of blood T cell repertoires in COVID-19. Some clones are missing from TCRdb's copy, which holds only in-frame ones; the method was immunoSEQ multiplex PCR. This table has tens of thousands of clones, 75% to 90% appearing once. Sequencing input: PBMCs or T cells enriched from blood (not recorded which). These receptor sequences come from a woman aged 45-60 years with acute COVID-19.

Notes on this clone: One end of the junction is discordant with germline, which a read error may explain. The chain has TRBV7-8 and TRBJ1-2, with 8 nucleotides matching TRBD1. CDR1 SGHVS and CDR2 FQNEAQ come from the germline V gene. The CDR3 extends over 15 amino acids. The CDR3 region has the DNA TGTGCCAGCAGCTTTTACCTTGGGGACAGGATGGGCTACGCCTTC. Protein sequence: CASSFYLGDRMGYAF.

This CDR3 is CASSRDRGSEKLFF. The CDR3 DNA follows: TGTGCCAGCTCCCGGGACAGGGGCAGTGAAAAACTGTTTTTT. The rearrangement links TRBV18 to TRBJ1-4; 10 bases map to TRBD1. V gave up 6 bases and J gave up 7 bases; unmatched junction bases: 5. Germline V gene data show CDR1 as KGHSH and CDR2 as LQKENI. The length of the CDR3 is 14 residues.

There are a few counts of this clone. The chain uses TRBV4-3 and TRBJ2-1; D not certain. The germline V and J ends were trimmed by 0 bases and 8 bases, with 11 bases remaining between them. This CDR3 is 14 amino acids long. Germline V gene data show CDR1 as LGHNA and CDR2 as YSLEER. CDR3: CASSQEIQSDEQFF. CDR3 nucleotide sequence: TGCGCCAGCAGCCAAGAGATCCAGTCTGATGAGCAGTTCTTC.

This clone was counted a single time. This chain joins TRBV3-1 (or the pseudogene TRBV3-2) and TRBJ2-5; 9 nucleotides agree with TRBD2. The CDR3 is made up of 15 amino acids. The germline V gene has CDR1 LGHDT and CDR2 YNNKEL (reference sequence). The junction had 8 bases not matched to a gene; V was cut back by 4 bases and J by 5 bases. CDR3 sequence (DNA): TGTGCCAGCAGCCCCGGACTAGCGAATTGGGAGACCCAGTACTTC. Translation: CASSPGLANWETQYF.

The chain recombines TRBV5-1 with TRBJ1-4; tentatively, D is TRBD1 (5 bases). This CDR3 spans 14 amino acids. V lost 0 bases and J lost 4, with 7 bases in between. Germline V gene data show CDR1 as SGHRS and CDR2 as YFSETQ. In DNA form, the CDR3 reads TGCGCCAGCAGCTTGGGGCAGGGTAATGAAAAACTGTTTTTT. Amino acids: CASSLGQGNEKLFF.

This chain uses TRBV4-1 with TRBJ2-7; D is uncertain. Trimming took off 3 bases at V and 0 bases at J, with 6 bases between the two ends. Germline-derived CDR1 and CDR2 are MGHRA and YSYEKL. This CDR3 contains 13 residues. The chain's CDR3 is CASSQESSYEQYF. In nucleotides, the CDR3 is TGCGCCAGCAGCCAGGAGAGCTCCTACGAGCAGTACTTC.

The J gene is TRBJ2-1, the V gene TRBV29-1; TRBD1 matches at 9 bases. Germline V CDR1 and CDR2: SQVTM, ANQGSEA. Trimming took 5 bases from V and 7 from J; bases not matched to a gene: 3. This CDR3 is built from 12 residues. CDR3 DNA: TGCAGCGTTCCGGGACAGGGAAATGAGCAGTTCTTC. Translating gives CSVPGQGNEQFF.

V gene TRBV30 combines with J gene TRBJ2-7; a possible D gene is TRBD1 (6 bases). Germline CDR1 reads GTSNPN; CDR2 reads SVGIG (reference sequence). This CDR3 spans 14 amino acids. V was shortened by 1 base and J by 3 bases, with 13 bases between the two germline ends. This CDR3 reads CAWSALGRGYEQYF. CDR3 coding DNA: TGTGCCTGGAGTGCCCTGGGCAGGGGCTACGAGCAGTACTTC.

This clone was picked up one time. The chain combines TRBV2 with TRBJ1-1, with 7 bases identical to TRBD1. Germline CDR1 reads SNHLY; CDR2 reads FYNNEI. The J segment lost 1 base and the V segment lost 5 bases, leaving 13 bases of the junction unmatched. This CDR3 is built from 17 residues. The CDR3 spells CASSLGGMDRTNTEAFF. CDR3 sequence (DNA): TGTGCCAGCAGTCTTGGGGGAATGGACAGGACGAACACTGAAGCTTTCTTT.

This chain joins TRBV6-6 and TRBJ1-1; unclear D gene. This CDR3 region has 15 residues. V was clipped by 6 bases and J by 5 bases, with 19 bases between them. Germline loops: CDR1 MNHNY, CDR2 SVGAGI (reference sequence). The CDR3 sequence is CASSPNLGGVTEAFF. The CDR3, as DNA: TGTGCCAGCAGCCCCAACCTCGGAGGAGTTACTGAAGCTTTCTTT.

The J gene is TRBJ2-5, the V gene TRBV23-1, with TRBD1 matching over 10 bases. TRBV23-1 is recorded as an ORF, its role being uncertain. V gave up 0 bases and J gave up 4 bases; unmatched junction bases: 14. The CDR3 has 19 residues. This CDR3 reads CASSQSGGTGVMGGETQYF. DNA of the CDR3: TGCGCCAGCAGTCAATCAGGCGGGACAGGGGTTATGGGGGGAGAGACCCAGTACTTC.

The rearrangement links TRBV5-4 to TRBJ2-7, with 14 nucleotides matching TRBD2. The CDR3 covers 15 residues. The germline CDR1 and CDR2 sequences are SGHNT and YYREEE (reference sequence). Trimming took 4 bases from V and 6 from J; bases not matched to a gene: 6. The CDR3 DNA sequence: TGTGCCAGCAGCGTGACTAGCGGGAGGGCGGGCGAGCAGTACTTC. Translated, it gives CASSVTSGRAGEQYF.

The chain links TRBV18 to TRBJ1-1; the D gene is possibly TRBD1 (6 bases). The V end lost 1 base, the J end lost 5 bases, and 8 bases lay between the germline ends. Germline V CDR1 and CDR2: KGHSH, LQKENI. This CDR3 spans 13 amino acids. CDR3 bases: TGTGCCAGCTCACCACGTAGGGGGACTGAAGCTTTCTTT. It yields the protein CASSPRRGTEAFF.

The J gene is TRBJ1-1, the V gene TRBV2; 10 bases are shared with TRBD1. The CDR3 runs 15 residues. Germline V lookup: CDR1 SNHLY, CDR2 FYNNEI. Losses at the gene ends were 6 bases for V and 5 bases for J; bases not matched to a gene: 9. The CDR3 loop is CASSYTGTGDTEAFF. The CDR3, as DNA: TGTGCCAGCAGCTATACCGGGACAGGGGATACTGAAGCTTTCTTT.

This sequence joins TRBV30 and TRBJ2-5, with D perhaps TRBD2 (6 bases). Germline CDR1 GTSNPN, CDR2 SVGIG (reference sequence). V was clipped by 3 bases and J by 2 bases, with 16 bases between them. There are 15 residues in the CDR3. The CDR3 spells CAWSHPNSGQETQYF. The DNA of the CDR3 is TGTGCCTGGAGCCACCCGAATAGCGGACAAGAGACCCAGTACTTC.

The rearrangement links TRBV14 to TRBJ1-1; D is ambiguous. The ends were cut back, 2 bases at V and 3 bases at J, with 7 bases in the middle. Germline lookup yields CDR1 SGHDN and CDR2 FVKESK. The CDR3 is made up of 13 amino acids. The DNA for the CDR3 is TGTGCCAGCAGCCAATCATTAGACACTGAAGCTTTCTTT. Translated, it gives CASSQSLDTEAFF.

The chain uses TRBV10-3 and TRBJ2-1, with 11 nucleotides matching TRBD2. Per germline, CDR1 ENHRY and CDR2 SYGVKD. The V gene end was trimmed by 4 bases and the J gene end by 3 bases; junction bases not matched to a gene: 5. This CDR3 contains 16 residues. For the CDR3, the DNA is TGTGCCATCAGTGGGATAGCGGGAGGGGTCTACAATGAGCAGTTCTTC. The encoded protein is CAISGIAGGVYNEQFF.

This sequence joins TRBV10-3 and TRBJ2-7, with D maybe TRBD1 (6 bases). Germline values: CDR1 ENHRY, CDR2 SYGVKD. V was trimmed by 11 bases and J by 3 bases, leaving 17 bases between them. The CDR3 spans 13 residues. In DNA, the CDR3 is TGTGCCGCAGAGGGGCAGGGGAACTACGAGCAGTACTTC. Amino acid sequence: CAAEGQGNYEQYF.

The chain couples TRBV30 to TRBJ1-2; unclear D gene. The CDR3 extends over 12 amino acids. V was shortened by 0 bases and J by 7 bases, with 9 bases between the two germline ends. Germline CDR1 reads GTSNPN; CDR2 reads SVGIG (reference sequence). The CDR3 spells CAWSVGGLGYTF. In DNA form, the CDR3 reads TGTGCCTGGAGTGTGGGAGGGCTTGGCTACACCTTC.

Of note for this clone: An end of the junction differs from the germline gene, which may be a read error. The chain is built from TRBV7-3 and TRBJ2-5; 11 bases are a match to TRBD2. Per germline, CDR1 SGHTA and CDR2 FQGTGA. CDR3 length: 14 residues. CDR3 sequence: CASSSGTSGYKVDF. CDR3 nucleotide sequence: TGTGCCAGCAGCTCCGGGACTAGCGGATACAAAGTGGACTTC.

The chain recombines TRBV7-9 with TRBJ2-7; 12 bases map to TRBD1. With 11 bases clipped from V and 2 bases from J, the junction kept 4 bases outside the gene matches. Germline lookup yields CDR1 SEHNR and CDR2 FQNEAQ (reference sequence). This CDR3 spans 13 amino acids. CDR3 nucleotides: TGTGCCCTCGGGGACAGGGGGCCCTACGAGCAGTACTTC. It translates to CALGDRGPYEQYF.

The CDR3 loop is CASSKDSSAETQYF. The DNA of the CDR3 is TGTGCCAGCAGCAAGGATTCGAGCGCAGAGACCCAGTACTTC. The chain carries TRBV21-1 and TRBJ2-5; the table's TRBD2 call for D was not verified on the DNA. TRBV21-1 is annotated as a pseudogene. This CDR3 contains 14 residues.

This clone was observed once. This chain uses TRBV6-5 with TRBJ1-1; D call uncertain. V shed 6 bases and J shed 8 bases, with 19 bases lying between them. In germline, CDR1 is MNHEY, CDR2 SVGAGI. This CDR3 is 14 amino acids long. As DNA, the CDR3 is TGTGCCAGCAGCCCCCCCGGAGGCCCTTTGGAAGCTTTCTTT. Translated: CASSPPGGPLEAFF.

V gene TRBV7-9 combines with J gene TRBJ2-6; 8 nucleotides agree with TRBD2. CDR3 size: 16 residues. Losses at the gene ends were 5 bases for V and 2 bases for J; bases not matched to a gene: 5. The germline gives CDR1 SEHNR, CDR2 FQNEAQ (reference sequence). The CDR3 region is CASSLFGRAGANVLTF. In DNA form, the CDR3 reads TGTGCCAGCAGCCTATTCGGGAGGGCTGGGGCCAACGTCCTGACTTTC.